The entry that follows covers one T cell receptor (beta chain) sequence. Its target is not known. This specimen belongs to a study of cytomegalovirus exposure and HLA in healthy donors. Assay: immunoSEQ multiplex PCR; the TCRdb copy retains only in-frame clones and omits some. The table shows 150,000 to 160,000 clones, with roughly 86% occurring only once. This CDR3 is built from 17 residues. Trimming removed 1 base from V and 0 bases from J, with 13 bases in between. The germline V gene encodes CDR1 SGHVS and CDR2 FQNEAQ. Findings and limits, study-wide: The study put 150 to 200 TCR beta chains on its list as cytomegalovirus-associated.

Sequencing was performed on PBMCs. The rearrangement uses TRBV7-8 and TRBJ2-1; D may be TRBD2 (6 bases). The sequence came from a human donor in good health. CDR3 DNA sequence: TGTGCCAGCAGCTTAGGAGCGGAGACTAGCTCCTACAATGAGCAGTTCTTC. Translated: CASSLGAETSSYNEQFF.